This T cell receptor (beta chain) was sequenced in a study of shared clonotypes between healthy human individuals. Background on the study: CD4 naive and memory got three plates each, CD8 naive two, CD8 memory one.

CDR1 is KGHSH, CDR2 LQKENI, per germline. This CDR3 is built from 12 residues. Trimming shortened V by 2 bases and J by 7 bases, and 8 bases separated the two germline ends. Partitioning of CD4+ cells yielded a CD45RA+ naive subset and a CD45RA-negative memory subset. Profiling relied on immunoSEQ multiplex PCR, and the TCRdb table lists in-frame clones only, not all of them. Of some 1,100,000 clones listed, around 78% were seen once; the top ten hold about 0.52%. This clone was counted a few times. The sequenced sample was memory CD4+ T cells from PBMCs. Sample subset: CD45RA-negative fraction. V usage is TRBV18 and J usage is TRBJ1-2; no definite D call. This clonotype originated in a man aged 18-30 years in good health. Some clones in this sample may be carry-over from other donors' samples. The CDR3: CASSPTGGGYTF. The CDR3 DNA follows: TGTGCCAGCTCACCAACGGGCGGTGGCTACACCTTC.